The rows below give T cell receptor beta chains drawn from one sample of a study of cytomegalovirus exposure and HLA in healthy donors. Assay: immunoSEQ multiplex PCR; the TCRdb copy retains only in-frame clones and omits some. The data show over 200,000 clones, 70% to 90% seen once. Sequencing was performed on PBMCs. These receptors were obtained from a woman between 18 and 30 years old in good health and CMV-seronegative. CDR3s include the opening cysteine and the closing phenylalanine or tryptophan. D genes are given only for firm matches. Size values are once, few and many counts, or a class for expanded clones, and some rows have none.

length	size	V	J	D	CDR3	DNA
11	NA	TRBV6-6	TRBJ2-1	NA	CASRQGDEQFF	TGTGCCAGCAGACAGGGAGATGAGCAGTTCTTC
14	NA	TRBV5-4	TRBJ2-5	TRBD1	CASSTGGNQETQYF	TGTGCCAGCAGCACAGGGGGTAACCAAGAGACCCAGTACTTC
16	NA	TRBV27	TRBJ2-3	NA	CASSFGGVAGTDTQYF	TGTGCCAGCAGTTTCGGTGGGGTAGCGGGCACAGATACGCAGTATTTT
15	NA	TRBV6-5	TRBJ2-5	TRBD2	CASSSGLAGVETQYF	TGTGCCAGCAGCTCGGGACTAGCGGGAGTAGAGACCCAGTACTTC
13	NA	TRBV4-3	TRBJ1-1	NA	CASSQIRGTKAFF	TGCGCCAGCAGCCAGATCCGGGGGACGAAAGCTTTCTTT
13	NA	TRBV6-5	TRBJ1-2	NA	CASSRSINYGYTF	TGTGCCAGCAGTCGGAGCATAAACTATGGCTACACCTTC
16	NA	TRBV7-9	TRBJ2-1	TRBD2	CASSPYLAGVRNEQFF	TGTGCCAGCAGCCCATACCTAGCGGGAGTAAGGAATGAGCAGTTCTTC
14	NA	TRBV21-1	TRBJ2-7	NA	CATLDRPTAHEQYF	TGTGCCACCTTAGACAGACCAACAGCCCACGAGCAGTACTTC
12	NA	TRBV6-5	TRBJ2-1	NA	CASSYGGNEQFF	TGTGCCAGCAGTTACGGGGGGAATGAGCAGTTCTTC
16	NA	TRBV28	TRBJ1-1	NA	CASSPRRTRVTTEAFF	TGTGCCAGCAGTCCACGACGAACCAGGGTGACCACTGAAGCTTTCTTT
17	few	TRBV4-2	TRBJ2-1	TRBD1	CASSQEPDRVIYNEQFF	TGTGCCAGCAGCCAAGAACCAGACAGGGTCATTTACAATGAGCAGTTCTTC
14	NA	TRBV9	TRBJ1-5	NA	CASSSGGGNQPQHF	TGTGCCAGCAGCTCGGGAGGGGGCAATCAGCCCCAGCATTTT
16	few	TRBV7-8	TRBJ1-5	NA	CASSLAPRVSNQPQHF	TGTGCCAGCAGCTTAGCGCCCAGGGTTAGCAATCAGCCCCAGCATTTT
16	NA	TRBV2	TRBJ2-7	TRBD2	CASSIIEASGSYEQYF	TGTGCCAGCAGTATTATTGAAGCTAGCGGGAGCTACGAGCAGTACTTC
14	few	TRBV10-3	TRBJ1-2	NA	CAISDQESNYGYTF	TGTGCCATCAGTGACCAGGAATCTAACTATGGCTACACCTTC
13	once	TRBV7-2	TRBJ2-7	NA	CASSSQGLYEQYF	TGTGCCAGCAGCTCCCAAGGACTCTACGAGCAGTACTTC
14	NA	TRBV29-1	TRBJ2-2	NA	CSVEGGTDTGELFF	TGCAGCGTTGAGGGCGGGACGGACACCGGGGAGCTGTTTTTT
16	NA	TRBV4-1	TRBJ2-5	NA	CASSQLPGTFQETQYF	TGCGCCAGCAGCCAGCTACCCGGGACATTCCAAGAGACCCAGTACTTC
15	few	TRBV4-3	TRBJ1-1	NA	CASSQDSGTNTEAFF	TGCGCCAGCAGCCAAGATTCAGGTACGAACACTGAAGCTTTCTTT
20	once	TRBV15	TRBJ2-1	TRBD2	CATSGRTSGDPPRSYNEQFF	TGTGCCACCAGCGGAAGGACTAGCGGAGATCCTCCGAGGTCCTACAATGAGCAGTTCTTC
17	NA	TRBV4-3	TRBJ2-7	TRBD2	CASSQDWTSGSPYEQYF	TGCGCCAGCAGCCAAGACTGGACTAGCGGGAGTCCCTACGAGCAGTACTTC
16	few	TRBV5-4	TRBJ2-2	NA	CASSLGPNGNTGELFF	TGTGCCAGCAGCTTGGGCCCGAACGGGAACACCGGGGAGCTGTTTTTT
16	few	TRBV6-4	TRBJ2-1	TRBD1	CASSDSGTGDHNEQFF	TGTGCCAGCAGTGACTCTGGGACAGGGGACCACAATGAGCAGTTCTTC
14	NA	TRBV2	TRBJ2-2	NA	CASSEFRSTGELFF	TGTGCCAGCAGTGAATTCAGGTCCACCGGGGAGCTGTTTTTT
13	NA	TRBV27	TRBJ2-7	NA	CASRTGRNYEQYF	TGTGCCAGCAGGACAGGTCGAAACTACGAGCAGTACTTC
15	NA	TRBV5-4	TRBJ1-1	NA	CASSLESTPNTEAFF	TGTGCCAGCAGCTTGGAGAGCACCCCGAACACTGAAGCTTTCTTT
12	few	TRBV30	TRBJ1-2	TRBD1	CAWSSQGYGYTF	TGTGCCTGGAGTTCACAGGGGTACGGCTACACCTTC
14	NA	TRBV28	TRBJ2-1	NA	CASSFGGRLNEQFF	TGTGCCAGCAGTTTCGGGGGGCGCTTAAATGAGCAGTTCTTC
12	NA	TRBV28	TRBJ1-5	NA	CASRPTSQPQHF	TGTGCCAGCAGGCCCACAAGTCAGCCCCAGCATTTT
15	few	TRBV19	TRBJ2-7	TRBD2	CASSIQGAGTYEQYF	TGTGCCAGTAGTATTCAGGGAGCGGGGACCTACGAGCAGTACTTC
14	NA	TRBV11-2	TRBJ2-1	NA	CASSYTRGFNEQFF	TGTGCCAGCAGTTATACCAGGGGTTTTAATGAGCAGTTCTTC
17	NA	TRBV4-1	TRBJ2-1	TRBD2	CASSQVASGSSYNEQFF	TGCGCCAGCAGCCAAGTGGCTAGCGGGAGCTCCTACAATGAGCAGTTCTTC
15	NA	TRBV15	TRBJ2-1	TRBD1	CATSNRDRGRYEQFF	TGTGCCACCAGCAACCGGGACAGGGGGCGCTATGAGCAGTTCTTC
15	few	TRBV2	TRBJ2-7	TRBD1	CASHLAGQGSYEQYF	TGTGCCAGCCACCTCGCGGGACAGGGATCCTACGAGCAGTACTTC
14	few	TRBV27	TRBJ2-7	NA	CASSRDYPVYEQYF	TGTGCCAGCAGTCGAGACTACCCTGTCTACGAGCAGTACTTC
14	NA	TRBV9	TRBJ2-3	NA	CASSVGQGTDTQYF	TGTGCCAGCAGCGTAGGGCAGGGCACAGATACGCAGTATTTT
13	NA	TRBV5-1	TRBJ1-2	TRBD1	CASSLGGQRGDTF	TGCGCCAGCAGCTTGGGGGGACAGCGAGGGGACACCTTC
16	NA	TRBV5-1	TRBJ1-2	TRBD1	CASSLTDGTANYGYTF	TGCGCCAGCAGCTTGACCGATGGGACAGCCAACTATGGCTACACCTTC
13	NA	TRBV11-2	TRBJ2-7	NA	CASSPGVLDEQYF	TGTGCCAGCAGCCCAGGCGTCCTGGACGAGCAGTACTTC
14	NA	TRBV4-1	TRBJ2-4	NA	CASSHRSEENIQYF	TGCGCCAGCAGCCACAGAAGTGAGGAAAACATTCAGTACTTC
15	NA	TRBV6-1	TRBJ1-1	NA	CASTRSRAANTEAFF	TGTGCCAGTACTCGCTCCAGGGCGGCCAACACTGAAGCTTTCTTT
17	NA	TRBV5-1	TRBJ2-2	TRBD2	CASSLDLAGGQTGELFF	TGCGCCAGCAGCTTGGATCTAGCGGGAGGACAAACCGGGGAGCTGTTTTTT
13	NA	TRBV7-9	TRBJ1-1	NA	CASSFSGNTEAFF	TGTGCCAGCAGCTTTTCGGGGAACACTGAAGCTTTCTTT
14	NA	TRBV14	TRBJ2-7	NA	CASSHGRGAYEQYF	TGTGCCAGCAGTCATGGGCGGGGAGCCTACGAGCAGTACTTC
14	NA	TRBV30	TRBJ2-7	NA	CAWSIQGLHLEQYF	TGTGCCTGGAGTATACAGGGTTTGCATCTAGAGCAGTACTTC
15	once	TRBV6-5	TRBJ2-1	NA	CASSYSADYYNEQFF	TGTGCCAGCAGTTACTCAGCGGACTACTACAATGAGCAGTTCTTC
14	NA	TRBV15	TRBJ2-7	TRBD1	CATSRGTGRYEQYF	TGTGCCACCAGCAGAGGGACAGGGAGGTACGAGCAGTACTTC
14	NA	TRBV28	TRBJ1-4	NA	CASNRPLESEKLFF	TGTGCCAGCAACCGTCCATTAGAGTCTGAAAAACTGTTTTTT
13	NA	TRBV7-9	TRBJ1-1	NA	CASSLEGRTEAFF	TGTGCCAGCAGCTTGGAGGGACGTACTGAAGCTTTCTTT
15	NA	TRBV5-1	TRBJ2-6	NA	CASSLGGAGANVLTF	TGCGCCAGCAGCTTGGGAGGAGCTGGGGCCAACGTCCTGACTTTC
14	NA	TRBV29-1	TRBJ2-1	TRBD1	CSVDWTGIYNEQFF	TGCAGCGTTGACTGGACAGGTATCTACAATGAGCAGTTCTTC
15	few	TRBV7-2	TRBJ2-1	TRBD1	CASSYRDRGGNEQFF	TGTGCCAGCAGCTACAGGGACAGGGGGGGAAATGAGCAGTTCTTC
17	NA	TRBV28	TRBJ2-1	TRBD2	CASSVRTSGRSYNEQFF	TGTGCCAGCAGTGTCAGGACTAGCGGGAGATCCTACAATGAGCAGTTCTTC
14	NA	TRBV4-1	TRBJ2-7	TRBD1	CASSQGTGRYEQYF	TGCGCCAGCAGCCAGGGGACAGGGAGGTACGAGCAGTACTTC
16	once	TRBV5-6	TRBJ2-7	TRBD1	CASSSNAGDRGIEQYF	TGTGCCAGCAGCTCGAACGCCGGGGACAGGGGGATCGAGCAGTACTTC
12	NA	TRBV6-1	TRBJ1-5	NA	CASSEGPLLQHF	TGTGCCAGCAGTGAAGGTCCTCTACTCCAGCATTTT
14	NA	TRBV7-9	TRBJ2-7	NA	CASSFGGLAYEQYF	TGTGCCAGCAGCTTCGGAGGGTTAGCCTACGAGCAGTACTTC
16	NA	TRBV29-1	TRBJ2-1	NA	CSVEDQAGGLAREQFF	TGCAGCGTTGAAGATCAGGCAGGGGGGTTAGCGAGGGAGCAGTTCTTC
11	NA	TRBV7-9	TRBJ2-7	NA	CASSSYYEQYF	TGTGCCAGCAGCTCCTACTACGAGCAGTACTTC